This T cell receptor (beta chain) was captured by sequencing in a study of shared clonotypes between healthy human individuals. Regarding the study as a whole: The rarefaction results pointed to incomplete sorted-subset sequencing despite large depth. Non-shared clonotypes showed lower generation probabilities than clonotypes common to all four donors.

Combining CD45RO+ cells with CCR7-negative CD45RA+ TemRA cells gave CD8 memory. This clone has just a few counts. Its antigen is unknown. In the original processing: For the immunoSEQ data, sequences were junction-only without quality scores, so filtering differed. This table comes from immunoSEQ multiplex PCR, and its TCRdb copy is limited to in-frame clones, with some not included. V and J calls and clone size are copied from that table; D and trimming were computed from the DNA. The data contain fewer than 100,000 clones, under 80% of them singletons. The CDR3 runs 15 residues. Losses at the gene ends were 5 bases for V and 0 bases for J; bases not matched to a gene: 7. CDR1 and CDR2 (germline): LNHNV, YYDKDF (reference sequence).

The chain has TRBV15 and TRBJ2-7, with 7 nucleotides matching TRBD2. The TCR sequence derives from a man aged 25-45 years in good health. The sequenced material came from memory CD8+ T cells sorted from blood. Subset: CD45RO+ cells pooled with CCR7-negative TemRA cells. CDR3 region: CATSDLGGSSYEQYF. In DNA, the CDR3 is TGTGCCACCAGCGACCTCGGCGGGAGCTCCTACGAGCAGTACTTC.